This T cell receptor (beta chain) was recorded in a study of CD4 T cells in relation to SARS-CoV-2 and coronaviruses. V lost 6 bases to trimming and J lost 6 bases, with 14 bases between them. This CDR3 is 13 amino acids long. Germline V gives CDR1 MNHEY, CDR2 SVGAGI. This clone was seen a few times. Its cognate antigen is unknown. The unexposed donors gave CD4+ T cells in about 2010-2018, prior to COVID-19. The cells were cultured for over eight days before CD4+ T cells were isolated. Here immunoSEQ multiplex PCR was the method, and the copy in TCRdb shows in-frame clones only, minus some. The data show nearly 30,000 clones, 76% seen once.

Sequences were obtained from CD4+ T cells from PBMCs, cultured in vitro. This receptor was identified in a human donor in good health. The chain links TRBV6-5 to TRBJ1-1; D may be TRBD1 (5 bases). As DNA, the CDR3 is TGTGCCAGCAGAAGGGGCGGAGGCGCTGAAGCTTTCTTT. Its translation is CASRRGGGAEAFF.